The TCR beta chain described here comes from a study of blood T cell repertoires in COVID-19. Study background: Nucleic acid was either cDNA or gDNA, and it came from T cells, B-cell-depleted T cells, or PBMCs.

The assay was immunoSEQ multiplex PCR, and TCRdb's table has in-frame clones only and misses some. The table lists some 180,000 clones, 80% of them singletons. Unmatched junction bases numbered 7, after V lost 5 bases and J lost 7 bases. Germline loops: CDR1 SGHTA, CDR2 FQGNSA. The CDR3 contains 14 residues. Grouping used clinical history reported by participants in a survey and questionnaire. Someone with COVID-19 had been met by exposed participants within 2 weeks before study entry. Sequenced sample: PBMCs or T cells enriched from blood (not recorded which). The chain recombines TRBV7-2 with TRBJ1-2; 10 nucleotides align to TRBD1. This clonotype was obtained from a man aged 60 to 69 who had been exposed to COVID-19. CDR3: CASSTPGQGFGYTF. CDR3 bases: TGTGCCAGCAGCACCCCGGGACAGGGGTTTGGCTACACCTTC.